The clone carrying this TCR beta chain was seen at least ten times. Its matching antigen is unknown. Each CDR3 protein is one row after TCRdb ran MiXCR on the reads. The data show approximately 190,000 distinct CDR3 sequences, 9.5% seen once. The entry originates in a study of T cell repertoires in cytomegalovirus infection. Study background: In public TCR beta signatures, there were indications of both CMV infection and matching HLA type.

Study results and caveats: Pooled public TCR beta family frequency picked out CMV carriers with the relevant HLA. The study found HLA-C-restricted CMV-specific TCR beta clonotypes dominating the ex vivo response.

Between the trimmed V and J ends, which lost 3 bases and 2 bases, there was a span of 10 bases. The CDR3 totals 15 residues. Germline CDR1 and CDR2: LNHDA and SQIVND (reference sequence). The rearrangement uses TRBV19 and TRBJ2-2; perhaps TRBD1 as D (6 bases). The TCR originated in a human donor in good health (CMV status not recorded). Some clones in this sample may be carry-over from other donors' samples. What was sequenced was PBMCs. For the CDR3, the DNA is TGTGCCAGTAGTATCGGGACAACAAACACCGGGGAGCTGTTTTTT. This sequence encodes CASSIGTTNTGELFF.